These 14 T cell receptor beta chains came from one sample sequenced in a study of blood T cell repertoires in COVID-19. Only in-frame clones appear in the TCRdb table, and some are missing; sequencing was by immunoSEQ multiplex PCR. Altogether some 100,000 clones are present, about four fifths being singletons, with the ten largest covering approximately 6.7%. The sequenced sample was peripheral blood. The receptors originated from a man aged 45-65 years with active or convalescent COVID-19.

This chain joins TRBV4-2 and TRBJ2-1, with D tentatively TRBD2 (5 bases). This CDR3 spans 16 amino acids. Between the trimmed V and J ends, which lost 0 bases and 3 bases, there was a span of 12 bases. Per the germline V gene, CDR1 is LGHNA and CDR2 is YNFKEQ. The CDR3 sequence is CASSQEGSGNYNEQFF. CDR3 DNA sequence: TGTGCCAGCAGCCAAGAGGGGAGCGGCAACTACAATGAGCAGTTCTTC.

The chain employs TRBV7-8 and TRBJ1-6; D may be TRBD1 (6 bases). This CDR3 has 14 residues. Germline CDR1 is SGHVS and CDR2 is FQNEAQ. With 6 bases removed from V and 7 bases from J, the gap between germline ends came to 13 bases. The CDR3 DNA reads TGTGCCAGCAGGAGACAGGAATTAAATTCACCCCTCCACTTT. Amino acids: CASRRQELNSPLHF.

The chain employs TRBV7-2 and TRBJ2-1; TRBD2 matches at 11 bases. The CDR3 has 14 amino acids. V shed 2 bases, J shed 7 bases, and the junction held 1 base outside the gene matches. Germline V lookup: CDR1 SGHTA, CDR2 FQGNSA. Here the CDR3 DNA reads TGTGCCAGCAGCTTAAGACTAGCGGGGAATGAGCAGTTCTTC. Its protein is CASSLRLAGNEQFF.

The J gene is TRBJ2-5, the V gene TRBV7-2; 9 bases are shared with TRBD1. V dropped 4 bases and J dropped 2; count of bases not matched to a gene: 5. The germline V gene encodes CDR1 SGHTA and CDR2 FQGNSA. This CDR3 is built from 15 residues. In nucleotides, the CDR3 is TGTGCCAGCAGCTACGGGACAGGGTTACAAGAGACCCAGTACTTC. Its translation: CASSYGTGLQETQYF.

The rearrangement links TRBV19 to TRBJ1-4, with D tentatively TRBD1 (5 bases). V gave up 1 base and J gave up 8 bases, with 14 bases separating them. Germline V CDR1 and CDR2: LNHDA, SQIVND (reference sequence). The CDR3 is 15 amino acids. Written as DNA, the CDR3 is TGTGCCAGTAGTATAGGGGCAGGGTTAAGCGAAAAACTGTTTTTT. Translation gives CASSIGAGLSEKLFF.

The chain links TRBV3-1 (or the pseudogene TRBV3-2) to TRBJ1-5; D is ambiguous. The V gene lost 1 base and the J gene lost 3 bases, with 4 bases spanning the gap. This CDR3 contains 13 residues. In germline, CDR1 is LGHDT, CDR2 YNNKEL (reference sequence). The CDR3 is CASSQAVNQPQHF. For the CDR3, the DNA is TGTGCCAGCAGCCAAGCAGTCAATCAGCCCCAGCATTTT.

A word on this clone: Distinct nucleotide sequences in the sample also encode this CDR3. This rearrangement joins TRBV28 to TRBJ1-4; D not resolved. The CDR3 sequence is 11 residues long. V was trimmed by 7 bases and J by 4 bases, leaving 4 bases between them. Per germline, CDR1 MDHEN and CDR2 SYDVKM. The CDR3 region is CASTLNEKLFF. The CDR3 DNA sequence: TGTGCCAGCACCCTTAATGAAAAACTGTTTTTT.

The chain carries TRBV7-9 and TRBJ2-5; 10 bases align to TRBD2. Germline CDR1 reads SEHNR; CDR2 reads FQNEAQ (reference sequence). The CDR3 runs to 17 residues. J lost 0 bases, V lost 2 bases, and 6 bases had no gene match. The chain's CDR3 is CASSLPTSGEYQETQYF. The DNA of the CDR3 is TGTGCCAGCAGCTTACCTACTAGCGGGGAGTACCAAGAGACCCAGTACTTC.

In the case of this clone: The same CDR3 arises from other DNA sequences in this sample as well. This chain connects TRBV7-9 to TRBJ2-5; 10 bases are shared with TRBD1. V lost 4 bases to trimming and J lost 1 base; unmatched junction nucleotides: 0. Looked up from germline, CDR1 is SEHNR and CDR2 is FQNEAQ (reference sequence). This CDR3 contains 14 residues. CDR3 loop: CASSWDRGQETQYF. The CDR3 DNA follows: TGTGCCAGCAGCTGGGACAGGGGCCAAGAGACCCAGTACTTC.

About this clone itself: This sample includes further DNA sequences coding for the same CDR3. This chain's CDR3 is CASSLGQGGNQPQHF. CDR3 bases: TGTGCCAGCAGCTTAGGACAGGGTGGCAATCAGCCCCAGCATTTT. The J gene is TRBJ1-5, the V gene TRBV5-6; 8 nucleotides line up with TRBD1. Germline V CDR1 and CDR2: SGHDT, YYEEEE. The V gene end was trimmed by 2 bases and the J gene end by 2 bases; junction bases not matched to a gene: 3. This CDR3 region has 15 residues.

The genes are TRBV11-2 and TRBJ2-2; D is perhaps TRBD2 (5 bases). Germline V gene lookup returns CDR1 SGHAT and CDR2 FQNNGV. Trimming removed 5 bases at V and 2 bases at J, with 15 bases between. This CDR3 region has 16 residues. DNA for the CDR3: TGTGCCAGCAGCCCGAGGGCTAGCCCCAACACCGGGGAGCTGTTTTTT. This encodes CASSPRASPNTGELFF.

This clone showed up just once. The J gene is TRBJ2-1, the V gene TRBV7-2; possible D gene TRBD1, 5 bases. The CDR3 has 15 amino acids. V was pared by 1 base and J by 8 bases, with 15 bases between. Germline CDR1 SGHTA, CDR2 FQGNSA. This CDR3 reads CASSLEGKKRDEQFF. CDR3 bases: TGTGCCAGCAGCTTAGAGGGGAAAAAAAGGGATGAGCAGTTCTTC.

This clone was seen a single time. This chain links TRBV19 with TRBJ1-6; D unclear. There are 15 residues in the CDR3. Germline-derived CDR1 and CDR2 are LNHDA and SQIVND (reference sequence). V was pared by 7 bases and J by 1 base, with 11 bases between. The CDR3 region has the DNA TGTGCCAGTAATAAGGAGGGTTCCTATAATTCACCCCTCCACTTT. It specifies CASNKEGSYNSPLHF.

J is TRBJ2-2 and V is TRBV29-1; 8 nucleotides match TRBD1. The trim removed 6 bases at V and 5 bases at J, leaving 8 bases unmatched. This CDR3 has 14 residues. Germline V gene lookup returns CDR1 SQVTM and CDR2 ANQGSEA. CDR3 bases: TGCAGCGTATACCAGGGGGCTCGGACCGGGGAGCTGTTTTTT. This translates into CSVYQGARTGELFF.